A selection of T cell receptor beta chains follows, all from one sample in a study of T-cell reconstitution after alpha-beta-depleted transplantation in children. Each CDR3 protein gets one entry after TCRdb re-called the PCR reads with MiXCR. Of 600,000 to 700,000 distinct CDR3 sequences listed, around a sixth were seen once; the top ten hold about 1.1%. The source material was PBMCs from the stem cell graft donor, sampled from the stem cell graft. These receptors were obtained from a human donor who donated a stem cell graft to a child with acute myeloid leukemia. Both conserved end residues are part of each CDR3. A D gene is named only where the DNA matches it firmly. A clone size is listed for some rows: how often the clone was seen (once, few, many), or a class if it is expanded.

D gene: TRBD1; clone size: many; J gene: TRBJ1-2; V gene: TRBV25-1; CDR3 DNA: TGTGCCAGCAGTGATCCACAGGGGAACTATGGCTACACCTTC; CDR3 protein: CASSDPQGNYGYTF
D gene: NA; clone size: NA; J gene: TRBJ2-3; V gene: TRBV9; CDR3 DNA: TGTGCCAGCAGCGTGCGACCCCGCACAGATACGCAGTATTTT; CDR3 protein: CASSVRPRTDTQYF
D gene: NA; clone size: NA; J gene: TRBJ2-3; V gene: TRBV7-2; CDR3 DNA: TGTGCCAGCAGCTTCCGCCCCACTCGGGGGACAGATACGCAGTATTTT; CDR3 protein: CASSFRPTRGTDTQYF
D gene: TRBD1; clone size: NA; J gene: TRBJ1-2; V gene: TRBV20-1; CDR3 DNA: TGCAGTGCTTACGGGGGACAGAACTATGGCTACACCTTC; CDR3 protein: CSAYGGQNYGYTF
D gene: NA; clone size: few; J gene: TRBJ1-1; V gene: TRBV20-1; CDR3 DNA: TGCAGTGCTAGAGATGCACTCGGCGGGATTAGGTACACTGAAGCTTTCTTT; CDR3 protein: CSARDALGGIRYTEAFF
D gene: TRBD2; clone size: few; J gene: TRBJ2-1; V gene: TRBV28; CDR3 DNA: TGTGCCAGCAGTTTACTAGCGGGGGGGCTCGGTGAGCAGTTCTTC; CDR3 protein: CASSLLAGGLGEQFF
D gene: NA; clone size: NA; J gene: TRBJ2-1; V gene: TRBV20-1; CDR3 DNA: TGCAGTGCTAGCCCCGGGGGTGCCAAGTTCTTC; CDR3 protein: CSASPGGAKFF
D gene: TRBD1; clone size: many; J gene: TRBJ1-2; V gene: TRBV7-2; CDR3 DNA: TGTGCCAGCAGCCGGGACAGGAACTATGGCTACACCTTC; CDR3 protein: CASSRDRNYGYTF
D gene: TRBD1; clone size: NA; J gene: TRBJ2-7; V gene: TRBV25-1; CDR3 DNA: TGTGCCAGCAGTACCGGGACAGGGTATCAGGGGCAGTACTTC; CDR3 protein: CASSTGTGYQGQYF
D gene: NA; clone size: NA; J gene: TRBJ1-2; V gene: TRBV25-1; CDR3 DNA: TGTGCCAGCGGAGGATCGAGTTGGTATGGCTACACCTTC; CDR3 protein: CASGGSSWYGYTF
D gene: NA; clone size: NA; J gene: TRBJ2-3; V gene: TRBV5-1; CDR3 DNA: TGCGCCAGCAGCTTGGTCGTAGGAACGGGCACAGATACGCAGTATTTT; CDR3 protein: CASSLVVGTGTDTQYF
D gene: TRBD2; clone size: few; J gene: TRBJ2-1; V gene: TRBV20-1; CDR3 DNA: TGCAGTGCTTATCTAGCGGGGGGGGAGCAGTTCTTC; CDR3 protein: CSAYLAGGEQFF
D gene: NA; clone size: many; J gene: TRBJ2-7; V gene: TRBV20-1; CDR3 DNA: TGCAGTGCTAGTAAGGCTAAAGCCTACGAGCAGTACTTC; CDR3 protein: CSASKAKAYEQYF
D gene: NA; clone size: many; J gene: TRBJ2-5; V gene: TRBV7-3; CDR3 DNA: TGTGCCAGCAGCCTAAACGGTGTTCGGGAGACCCAGTACTTC; CDR3 protein: CASSLNGVRETQYF
D gene: TRBD2; clone size: NA; J gene: TRBJ2-1; V gene: TRBV2; CDR3 DNA: TGTGCCAGCAGTGGACCAGCGGGGACCTACAATGAGCAGTTCTTC; CDR3 protein: CASSGPAGTYNEQFF
D gene: NA; clone size: many; J gene: TRBJ2-7; V gene: TRBV5-1; CDR3 DNA: TGCGCCAGCAGCTTGCCGGGGACGGGTTACGAGCAGTACTTC; CDR3 protein: CASSLPGTGYEQYF
D gene: NA; clone size: NA; J gene: TRBJ2-2; V gene: TRBV28; CDR3 DNA: TGTGCCAGCAGACTAGCTAACGGGGAGCTGTTTTTT; CDR3 protein: CASRLANGELFF
D gene: NA; clone size: many; J gene: TRBJ1-1; V gene: TRBV6-1; CDR3 DNA: TGTGCCAGCAAGGTTAACTCAGGGGTTGGGACTGTGAACACTGAAGCTTTCTTT; CDR3 protein: CASKVNSGVGTVNTEAFF
D gene: NA; clone size: few; J gene: TRBJ2-1; V gene: TRBV12-3/TRBV12-4; CDR3 DNA: TGTGCCAGCAGATCCCCGGTCGGGGCCAACTCCTACAATGAGCAGTTCTTC; CDR3 protein: CASRSPVGANSYNEQFF
D gene: NA; clone size: NA; J gene: TRBJ2-5; V gene: TRBV21-1; CDR3 DNA: TGTGCCAGCAGCAAGCCGGACAGGGGGTACTTC; CDR3 protein: CASSKPDRGYF
D gene: NA; clone size: many; J gene: TRBJ2-7; V gene: TRBV10-3; CDR3 DNA: TGTGCCATCAGTTCGCAGGGATCTTTTTACGAGCAGTACTTC; CDR3 protein: CAISSQGSFYEQYF
D gene: TRBD2; clone size: NA; J gene: TRBJ2-5; V gene: TRBV5-1; CDR3 DNA: TGCGCCAGCAGCTTGGAGGCAGCGGGGGGACAAGAGACCCAGTACTTC; CDR3 protein: CASSLEAAGGQETQYF
D gene: NA; clone size: few; J gene: TRBJ2-4; V gene: TRBV7-2; CDR3 DNA: TGTGCCAGCAGCTACATGGCCAAGGCCAAAAACATTCAGTACTTC; CDR3 protein: CASSYMAKAKNIQYF
D gene: NA; clone size: few; J gene: TRBJ1-2; V gene: TRBV2; CDR3 DNA: TGTGCCAGCGCCCGACGACCAGGGGACTATGGCTACACCTTC; CDR3 protein: CASARRPGDYGYTF
D gene: NA; clone size: many; J gene: TRBJ1-1; V gene: TRBV12-5; CDR3 DNA: TGTGCTAGCGCCTCGGGGGTTACTGAAGCTTTCTTT; CDR3 protein: CASASGVTEAFF
D gene: TRBD2; clone size: NA; J gene: TRBJ2-1; V gene: TRBV19; CDR3 DNA: TGTGCCAGTAGCTCTAGACTAGCGAACAATGAGCAGTTCTTC; CDR3 protein: CASSSRLANNEQFF
D gene: NA; clone size: many; J gene: TRBJ1-1; V gene: TRBV20-1; CDR3 DNA: TGCAGTGCTAGTGGCAGGGAGAACACTGAAGCTTTCTTT; CDR3 protein: CSASGRENTEAFF
D gene: NA; clone size: once; J gene: TRBJ2-3; V gene: TRBV28; CDR3 DNA: TGTGCCAGCAGTGGACGGGGCCCCGGCACAGATACGCAGTATTTT; CDR3 protein: CASSGRGPGTDTQYF
D gene: NA; clone size: NA; J gene: TRBJ1-4; V gene: TRBV5-5; CDR3 DNA: TGTGCCAGCAGCTTGGTTTGGGGTCTGGGTGAAAAACTGTTTTTT; CDR3 protein: CASSLVWGLGEKLFF
D gene: TRBD1; clone size: many; J gene: TRBJ2-3; V gene: TRBV20-1; CDR3 DNA: TGCAGTGCCCCAGGACAGGGATGGACAGATACGCAGTATTTT; CDR3 protein: CSAPGQGWTDTQYF
D gene: NA; clone size: many; J gene: TRBJ1-1; V gene: TRBV20-1; CDR3 DNA: TGCAGTGCTAGAATGCCAGGAATGAACACTGAAGCTTTCTTT; CDR3 protein: CSARMPGMNTEAFF
D gene: TRBD1; clone size: many; J gene: TRBJ1-4; V gene: TRBV5-6; CDR3 DNA: TGTGCCAGCAGCTTCTCATTGATTACAGGGGATGAAAAACTGTTTTTT; CDR3 protein: CASSFSLITGDEKLFF
D gene: NA; clone size: few; J gene: TRBJ2-3; V gene: TRBV10-3; CDR3 DNA: TGTGCCATCAGTGACCAGGGGTCAGATACGCAGTATTTT; CDR3 protein: CAISDQGSDTQYF
D gene: TRBD1; clone size: many; J gene: TRBJ2-1; V gene: TRBV24-1; CDR3 DNA: TGTGCCACCAGTGATCCGGGACAGTTCTACAATGAGCAGTTCTTC; CDR3 protein: CATSDPGQFYNEQFF
D gene: TRBD2; clone size: many; J gene: TRBJ2-7; V gene: TRBV20-1; CDR3 DNA: TGCAGTGCTAGAGTACTAGCGGGGGAAATCTCCTACGAGCAGTACTTC; CDR3 protein: CSARVLAGEISYEQYF
D gene: TRBD2; clone size: many; J gene: TRBJ2-7; V gene: TRBV20-1; CDR3 DNA: TGCAGTGCTAGAGATTACGGGGGGGCCCACGAGCAGTACTTC; CDR3 protein: CSARDYGGAHEQYF
D gene: NA; clone size: NA; J gene: TRBJ2-6; V gene: TRBV11-2; CDR3 DNA: TGTGCCAGCAGCCCTTACAGGGATGGGGCCAACGTCCTGACTTTC; CDR3 protein: CASSPYRDGANVLTF
D gene: NA; clone size: many; J gene: TRBJ1-1; V gene: TRBV20-1; CDR3 DNA: TGCAGTGCTCGAGGGCCCACTGAAGCTTTCTTT; CDR3 protein: CSARGPTEAFF
D gene: TRBD1; clone size: NA; J gene: TRBJ1-6; V gene: TRBV4-1; CDR3 DNA: TGCGCCAGCAGCCAAGGGGGACAGCATAATTCACCCCTCCACTTT; CDR3 protein: CASSQGGQHNSPLHF
D gene: NA; clone size: NA; J gene: TRBJ2-2; V gene: TRBV7-9; CDR3 DNA: TGTGCCAGCAGCCCGAGTAGCGGAACTACCGGGGAGCTGTTTTTT; CDR3 protein: CASSPSSGTTGELFF
D gene: TRBD1; clone size: few; J gene: TRBJ2-1; V gene: TRBV27; CDR3 DNA: TGTGCCAGCAGTTTATTTCGGGACAGGGGCTACAATGAGCAGTTCTTC; CDR3 protein: CASSLFRDRGYNEQFF
D gene: TRBD2; clone size: NA; J gene: TRBJ2-1; V gene: TRBV7-9; CDR3 DNA: TGTGCCAGCAGCACAGCGGGGGTATACAATGAGCAGTTCTTC; CDR3 protein: CASSTAGVYNEQFF
D gene: NA; clone size: few; J gene: TRBJ1-2; V gene: TRBV12-3/TRBV12-4; CDR3 DNA: TGTGCCAGCACCTTGGGGGGTAGCGGCTACACCTTC; CDR3 protein: CASTLGGSGYTF
D gene: NA; clone size: NA; J gene: TRBJ2-3; V gene: TRBV28; CDR3 DNA: TGTGCCAGCAGGACTCCCTTAAAAGTACGGGGAACAGATACGCAGTATTTT; CDR3 protein: CASRTPLKVRGTDTQYF
D gene: NA; clone size: NA; J gene: TRBJ2-3; V gene: TRBV7-2; CDR3 DNA: TGTGCCAGCAGGTTAGGAGGGACAGCCACAGATACGCAGTATTTT; CDR3 protein: CASRLGGTATDTQYF
D gene: NA; clone size: NA; J gene: TRBJ2-2; V gene: TRBV7-9; CDR3 DNA: TGTGCCAGCAGCCGGGGACATCCTGCGAACACCGGGGAGCTGTTTTTT; CDR3 protein: CASSRGHPANTGELFF
D gene: NA; clone size: NA; J gene: TRBJ2-5; V gene: TRBV5-1; CDR3 DNA: TGCGCCAGCAGCAGAGGGTTACCGGGACAAGAGACCCAGTACTTC; CDR3 protein: CASSRGLPGQETQYF
D gene: TRBD1; clone size: few; J gene: TRBJ2-4; V gene: TRBV6-5; CDR3 DNA: TGTGCCAGCAGTTACGGACAGGGTGGACACATTCAGTACTTC; CDR3 protein: CASSYGQGGHIQYF
D gene: NA; clone size: many; J gene: TRBJ2-6; V gene: TRBV20-1; CDR3 DNA: TGCAGTGCTAGGGGGGCTGGGGCCAACGTCCTGACTTTC; CDR3 protein: CSARGAGANVLTF
D gene: TRBD2; clone size: few; J gene: TRBJ2-1; V gene: TRBV5-1; CDR3 DNA: TGCGCCAGCAGCTCCGGACAGGCGGGGGGGCTAAGGAATGAGCAGTTCTTC; CDR3 protein: CASSSGQAGGLRNEQFF
D gene: NA; clone size: many; J gene: TRBJ1-1; V gene: TRBV12-5; CDR3 DNA: TGTGCTAGTGGTTTGCCACAACAGGGTAACACTGAAGCTTTCTTT; CDR3 protein: CASGLPQQGNTEAFF
D gene: NA; clone size: NA; J gene: TRBJ2-3; V gene: TRBV18; CDR3 DNA: TGTGCCAGCTCACGACAGGGAGGGCGAGATACGCAGTATTTT; CDR3 protein: CASSRQGGRDTQYF
D gene: TRBD2; clone size: NA; J gene: TRBJ2-1; V gene: TRBV15; CDR3 DNA: TGTGCCACCAGCAATAGCGGGGGGAGGGATGAGCAGTTCTTC; CDR3 protein: CATSNSGGRDEQFF
D gene: NA; clone size: many; J gene: TRBJ2-5; V gene: TRBV20-1; CDR3 DNA: TGCAGTGCTGGGGGTTGGGATTTCGGAGAGACCCAGTACTTC; CDR3 protein: CSAGGWDFGETQYF
D gene: NA; clone size: NA; J gene: TRBJ1-1; V gene: TRBV5-1; CDR3 DNA: TGCGCCAGCAGCCCCGCAGTACCTGCCAGTTGGGGAGATAACACTGAAGCTTTCTTT; CDR3 protein: CASSPAVPASWGDNTEAFF
D gene: TRBD1; clone size: NA; J gene: TRBJ2-1; V gene: TRBV7-7; CDR3 DNA: TGTGCCAGCAGCTCTGACAGGGTCAACAATGAGCAGTTCTTC; CDR3 protein: CASSSDRVNNEQFF